This T cell receptor beta chain was recorded in a study of control samples from healthy donors and cancer patients. Germline-derived CDR1 and CDR2 are SGHNT and YYREEE (reference sequence). The germline V and J ends were trimmed by 0 bases and 5 bases, with 15 bases remaining between them. The CDR3 is 16 residues long. Data came from immunoSEQ multiplex PCR; TCRdb stores just in-frame clones and leaves some out. The data contain some 94,000 clones, roughly 91% of them singletons. The clonotype comes from a woman aged 50 to 60 with colorectal cancer. Sequencing was carried out using PBMCs. The rearrangement links TRBV5-4 to TRBJ1-5, with TRBD1 as a possible D gene (5 bases). This CDR3 reads CASSLGLTEGYQPQHF. DNA for the CDR3: TGTGCCAGCAGCTTGGGGCTGACAGAGGGATATCAGCCCCAGCATTTT.